A single sample gave rise to the 25 T cell receptor beta chains below, sequenced in a study of cytomegalovirus exposure and HLA in healthy donors. The PCR had 60 Vbeta and 13 Jbeta primers. The data were produced by immunoSEQ multiplex PCR, yet TCRdb's version contains in-frame clones alone and is incomplete. The profile shows 90,000 to 110,000 clones, under 85% of them singletons. Sequencing was performed on PBMCs. These receptors all come from a man in his thirties or forties in good health and CMV-seronegative.

The chain couples TRBV5-6 to TRBJ2-6; TRBD2 might be the D (5 bases). This CDR3 spans 18 amino acids. Trimming left V 3 bases short and J 1 base short, with 17 bases between. Per germline, CDR1 SGHDT and CDR2 YYEEEE. The DNA of the CDR3 is TGTGCCAGCAGCTGGCCCGGGGAACCCGTATCTGGGGCCAACGTCCTGACTTTC. Its protein product is CASSWPGEPVSGANVLTF.

V gene TRBV19 combines with J gene TRBJ2-7; D uncertain. CDR1 is LNHDA, CDR2 SQIVND, per germline (reference sequence). Trimming removed 1 base from V and 0 bases from J, with 7 bases in between. The CDR3 covers 14 residues. Here the CDR3 reads CASSIVASSYEQYF. CDR3 bases: TGTGCCAGTAGTATAGTGGCAAGCTCCTACGAGCAGTACTTC.

V usage is TRBV4-1 and J usage is TRBJ1-2; tentative D call: TRBD1 (6 bases). V lost 0 bases and J lost 3, with 14 bases in between. This CDR3 comprises 16 residues. The germline V gene has CDR1 MGHRA and CDR2 YSYEKL. CDR3 loop: CASSQDRDTLDYGYTF. Written as DNA, the CDR3 is TGCGCCAGCAGCCAAGACCGGGACACCCTTGACTATGGCTACACCTTC.

The J gene is TRBJ2-2, the V gene TRBV5-1; D is unclear. This CDR3 is 14 amino acids long. Germline values: CDR1 SGHRS, CDR2 YFSETQ. The ends were cut back, 4 bases at V and 1 base at J, with 8 bases in the middle. The CDR3 spells CASSNPRNTGELFF. CDR3 coding DNA: TGCGCCAGCAGCAACCCTAGGAACACCGGGGAGCTGTTTTTT.

This chain uses TRBV9 with TRBJ2-3; D might be TRBD1 (6 bases). From germline, CDR1 is SGDLS and CDR2 YYNGEE. Trimming took off 4 bases at V and 3 bases at J, with 15 bases between the two ends. The CDR3 runs 15 residues. CDR3: CASSPYRVLTDTQYF. CDR3 in DNA: TGTGCCAGCAGCCCATACAGGGTTTTAACAGATACGCAGTATTTT.

This chain uses TRBV9 with TRBJ2-3; D is uncertain. This CDR3 is built from 14 residues. The germline V and J ends were trimmed by 3 bases and 2 bases, with 10 bases remaining between them. Germline assignment: CDR1 SGDLS and CDR2 YYNGEE. In DNA, the CDR3 is TGTGCCAGCAGCGGCCGGGTTAACACAGATACGCAGTATTTT. Translation: CASSGRVNTDTQYF. The whole variable domain, filled in from reference TRBV9 and TRBJ2-3, reads DSGVTQTPKHLITATGQRVTLRCSPRSGDLSVYWYQQSLDQGLQFLIQYYNGEERAKGNILERFSAQQFPDLHSELNLSSLELGDSALYFCASSGRVNTDTQYFGPGTRLTVL.

The chain combines TRBV7-6 with TRBJ2-2; D is undetermined. This CDR3 region has 12 residues. Trimming removed 4 bases at V and 5 bases at J, with 5 bases between. Germline CDR1 reads SGHVS; CDR2 reads FNYEAQ. The CDR3 reads CASSSGTGELFF. The CDR3 coding sequence is TGTGCCAGCAGCTCCGGTACCGGGGAGCTGTTTTTT. The entire variable domain, with the rest obtained from reference TRBV7-6 and TRBJ2-2, is as follows: GAGVSQSPRYKVTKRGQDVALRCDPISGHVSLYWYRQALGQGPEFLTYFNYEAQQDKSGLPNDRFSAERPEGSISTLTIQRTEQRDSAMYRCASSSGTGELFFGEGSRLTVL.

The gene calls are TRBV9 and TRBJ2-7, with TRBD1 as a possible D gene (7 bases). Trimming removed 0 bases from V and 6 bases from J, with 10 bases in between. This CDR3 is built from 13 residues. Germline CDR1 reads SGDLS; CDR2 reads YYNGEE. This chain's CDR3 is CASSVGQGGEQYF. The DNA of the CDR3 is TGTGCCAGCAGCGTAGGACAGGGAGGCGAGCAGTACTTC. The whole variable domain, filled in from reference TRBV9 and TRBJ2-7, reads DSGVTQTPKHLITATGQRVTLRCSPRSGDLSVYWYQQSLDQGLQFLIQYYNGEERAKGNILERFSAQQFPDLHSELNLSSLELGDSALYFCASSVGQGGEQYFGPGTRLTVT.

J is TRBJ2-6 and V is TRBV25-1; D is unresolved. Germline V lookup: CDR1 MGHDK, CDR2 SYGVNS. The CDR3 sequence is 15 residues long. Between the trimmed V and J ends, which lost 5 bases and 3 bases, there was a span of 11 bases. The CDR3 region has the DNA TGTGCCAGCAGTCCCGCGGAGTATGGGGCCAACGTCCTGACTTTC. Translating gives CASSPAEYGANVLTF.

The chain combines TRBV28 with TRBJ1-2; TRBD1 might be the D (6 bases). Germline V lookup: CDR1 MDHEN, CDR2 SYDVKM. Trimming took off 4 bases at V and 6 bases at J, with 15 bases between the two ends. CDR3 length: 14 residues. CDR3 loop: CASSSLHRADGYTF. CDR3 sequence (DNA): TGTGCCAGCAGTTCCCTCCACAGGGCGGATGGCTACACCTTC.

The chain carries TRBV11-2 and TRBJ1-6, with D unclear. The V end lost 6 bases, the J end lost 7 bases, and 13 bases lay between the germline ends. The germline gives CDR1 SGHAT, CDR2 FQNNGV. The CDR3 covers 14 residues. The CDR3 DNA follows: TGTGCCAGCAGAAAGGGAGGACTGAATTCACCCCTCCACTTT. Its translation is CASRKGGLNSPLHF.

This chain uses TRBV9 with TRBJ2-2; 7 nucleotides match TRBD1. J lost 0 bases, V lost 0 bases, and 2 bases had no gene match. The CDR3 is 16 amino acids. CDR1 is SGDLS, CDR2 YYNGEE, per germline. For the CDR3, the DNA is TGTGCCAGCAGCGTAGTTAGGGGGCCGAACACCGGGGAGCTGTTTTTT. Its protein is CASSVVRGPNTGELFF.

This clone is a singleton in its sample. The chain joins TRBV4-1 to TRBJ2-3; tentatively, D is TRBD1 (5 bases). Per germline, CDR1 MGHRA and CDR2 YSYEKL. Between the trimmed V and J ends, which lost 1 base and 2 bases, there was a span of 10 bases. The length of the CDR3 is 15 residues. CDR3 amino acids: CASSQGQLYTDTQYF. The CDR3 region has the DNA TGCGCCAGCAGCCAAGGACAGCTATACACAGATACGCAGTATTTT.

The chain is built from TRBV30 and TRBJ1-3; D is unresolved. The CDR3 has 14 residues. Trimming stripped 2 bases from V and 0 bases from J, with 8 bases between. Per the germline V gene, CDR1 is GTSNPN and CDR2 is SVGIG (reference sequence). The CDR3 DNA reads TGTGCCTGGAGTCCACTGTCCTCTGGAAACACCATATATTTT. The encoded protein is CAWSPLSSGNTIYF.

The rearrangement links TRBV6-4 to TRBJ2-3; 9 bases are shared with TRBD2. CDR3 length equals 14 residues. After removal of 4 bases from V and 1 base from J, the junction contained 0 bases not matched to a gene. Germline V gives CDR1 MRHNA, CDR2 SNTAGT. The CDR3 DNA is TGTGCCAGCAGTGGGACTAGCGGCACAGATACGCAGTATTTT. Translating gives CASSGTSGTDTQYF.

The chain carries TRBV5-4 and TRBJ1-2, with a tentative D call TRBD1 (6 bases). The V end lost 5 bases, the J end lost 5 bases, and 19 bases lay between the germline ends. This CDR3 is 15 amino acids long. CDR1 SGHNT and CDR2 YYREEE come from the germline V gene (reference sequence). The CDR3: CASSPGQRGDYGYTF. The CDR3 bases are TGTGCCAGCAGTCCTGGACAGCGAGGAGATTATGGCTACACCTTC.

The chain combines TRBV5-4 with TRBJ1-4, with D possibly being TRBD1 (6 bases). The CDR3 loop spans 17 amino acids. CDR1 is SGHNT and CDR2 is YYREEE in the germline V gene (reference sequence). V was shortened by 0 bases and J by 6 bases, with 18 bases between the two germline ends. The CDR3 protein is CASSLGGPQGTHEKLFF. Written as DNA, the CDR3 is TGTGCCAGCAGCTTGGGTGGGCCCCAGGGGACGCATGAAAAACTGTTTTTT.

The chain combines TRBV5-6 with TRBJ1-5; unclear D gene. CDR1 and CDR2 (germline): SGHDT, YYEEEE. The CDR3 has 15 amino acids. V dropped 4 bases and J dropped 0 bases, with 11 bases sitting between them. CDR3 residues: CASSLGLYSNQPQHF. CDR3 sequence (DNA): TGTGCCAGCAGCCTAGGACTGTATAGCAATCAGCCCCAGCATTTT.

The chain joins TRBV28 to TRBJ2-2; 13 bases align to TRBD2. Germline CDR1 and CDR2: MDHEN and SYDVKM. The CDR3 covers 18 residues. The V segment lost 5 bases and the J segment 2 bases; nucleotides outside the gene matches: 8. The CDR3 is CASSKHGLAGVNTGELFF. As DNA, the CDR3 is TGTGCCAGCAGTAAACATGGACTAGCGGGGGTAAACACCGGGGAGCTGTTTTTT.

V is TRBV28 and J is TRBJ2-1, with 11 bases aligning to TRBD1. The length of the CDR3 is 14 residues. V was clipped by 6 bases and J by 9 bases; unmatched bases: 7. Germline CDR1 MDHEN, CDR2 SYDVKM. CDR3 bases: TGTGCCAGCAGCCGCGGGACAGGGGGGGGTGAGCAGTTCTTC. It codes for CASSRGTGGGEQFF.

The genes are TRBV7-9 and TRBJ2-2; D call uncertain. CDR1 and CDR2 from the germline V gene are SEHNR and FQNEAQ (reference sequence). CDR3 length: 13 residues. V was clipped by 2 bases and J by 3 bases, with 4 bases between them. Here the CDR3 DNA reads TGTGCCAGCAGCTTACCTGACACCGGGGAGCTGTTTTTT. Residues: CASSLPDTGELFF.

This chain links TRBV28 with TRBJ2-7; a weak D match, TRBD2 (6 bases). The CDR3 extends over 15 amino acids. V was cut by 2 bases and J by 2 bases, with 13 bases left in between. From germline, CDR1 is MDHEN and CDR2 SYDVKM. In DNA form, the CDR3 reads TGTGCCAGCAGTTTACGTGGACTATCACCCTACGAGCAGTACTTC. Translating gives CASSLRGLSPYEQYF.

The chain employs TRBV5-8 and TRBJ2-3; TRBD2 matches 10 bases. The length of the CDR3 is 14 residues. Germline loops: CDR1 SGHTS, CDR2 YDEGEE. With 0 bases clipped from V and 10 bases from J, the junction kept 5 bases outside the gene matches. The CDR3 is CASSLAGTSESQYF. CDR3 in DNA: TGTGCCAGCAGCTTGGCGGGGACTAGCGAATCGCAGTATTTT. Full variable domain (remainder filled in from reference TRBV5-8 and TRBJ2-3): EAGVTQSPTHLIKTRGQQATLRCSPISGHTSVYWYQQALGLGLQFLLWYDEGEERNRGNFPPRFSGRQFPNYSSELNVNALELEDSALYLCASSLAGTSESQYFGPGTRLTVL.

The chain combines TRBV5-6 with TRBJ1-5; 8 bases align to TRBD1. V gave up 0 bases and J gave up 5 bases; unmatched junction bases: 7. The CDR3 consists of 16 residues. The germline V gene has CDR1 SGHDT and CDR2 YYEEEE. The CDR3 here is CASSLGYRGAYQPQHF. For the CDR3, the DNA is TGTGCCAGCAGCTTGGGTTACAGGGGGGCCTATCAGCCCCAGCATTTT.

The rearrangement links TRBV6-1 to TRBJ2-5; TRBD2 agrees at 14 bases. The CDR3 has 17 residues. Trimming at V came to 4 bases and at J to 4 bases, leaving 8 bases not matched to a gene. Germline-derived CDR1 and CDR2 are MNHNS and SASEGT. In DNA, the CDR3 is TGTGCCAGCAGTGGTGGGAGACTAGCGGGGGGGCGAGAGACCCAGTACTTC. It translates to CASSGGRLAGGRETQYF.